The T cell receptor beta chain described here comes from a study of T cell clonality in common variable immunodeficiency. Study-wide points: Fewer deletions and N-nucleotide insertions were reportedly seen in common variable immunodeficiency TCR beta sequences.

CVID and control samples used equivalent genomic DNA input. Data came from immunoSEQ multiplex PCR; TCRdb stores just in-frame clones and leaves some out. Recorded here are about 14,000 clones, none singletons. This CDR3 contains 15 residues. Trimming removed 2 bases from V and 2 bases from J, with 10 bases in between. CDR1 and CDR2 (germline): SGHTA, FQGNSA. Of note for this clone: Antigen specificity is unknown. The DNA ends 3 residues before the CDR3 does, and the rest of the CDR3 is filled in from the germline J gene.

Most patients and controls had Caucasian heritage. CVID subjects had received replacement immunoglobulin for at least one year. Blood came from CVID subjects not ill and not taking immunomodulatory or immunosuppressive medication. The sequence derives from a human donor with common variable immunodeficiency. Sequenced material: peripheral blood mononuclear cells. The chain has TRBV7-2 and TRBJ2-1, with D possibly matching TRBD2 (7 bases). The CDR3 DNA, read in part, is TGTGCCAGCAGCTTACAGGGGAGGGCCTACAATGAG. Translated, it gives CASSLQGRAYNE. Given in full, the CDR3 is CASSLQGRAYNEQFF. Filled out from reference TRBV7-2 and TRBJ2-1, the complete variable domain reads GAGVSQSPSNKVTEKGKDVELRCDPISGHTALYWYRQSLGQGLEFLIYFQGNSAPDKSGLPSDRFSAERTGGSVSTLTIQRTQQEDSAVYLCASSLQGRAYNEQFFGPGTRLTVL.